The clone carrying this TCR beta chain has more than one count but fewer than ten. Its antigen is undetermined. The sample is drawn from a study of CD8 T cells in ankylosing spondylitis. TCRdb re-analysed the 5' RACE reads in MiXCR, keeping a single row per CDR3 protein. Of about 36,000 distinct CDR3 sequences in the sample, about 11% were seen once. Study results and limitations: Clones linked to disease, bearing a CD8+ phenotype, were relatively rare in peripheral blood.

The CDR3 extends over 15 amino acids. V was cut by 0 bases and J by 0 bases, with 6 bases left in between. Germline V gene lookup returns CDR1 MGHRA and CDR2 YSYEKL. What was sequenced was synovial fluid, either unsorted or a sorted T cell fraction (not recorded which). V and J are TRBV4-1 and TRBJ2-1; D not certain. The clonotype originates from a male donor with ankylosing spondylitis. This chain's CDR3 is CASSQEPSSYNEQFF. In DNA, the CDR3 is TGCGCCAGCAGCCAAGAACCGAGCTCCTACAATGAGCAGTTCTTC.